The 26 T cell receptor beta chains given below trace back to one sample, sequenced in a study of low-dose radiotherapy and immunotherapy resistance in tumors (dated by TCRdb to the early 2020s). The time point label, as the study defines it: before trial treatment. Sequenced on an Illumina MiniSeq. To make first-strand cDNA, Superscript III was used along with a set of TRAV- and TRBV-specific primers so that both the TCRalpha and TCRbeta chains were covered. TCRs were amplified with Phusion for 20 to 25 PCR cycles, with a constant-region primer paired with the adapter attached to the V primers. TCRdb reran the public reads through fastp at Q25 and MiXCR, keeping productive beta chains. Here each entry gathers all rows of one CDR3 protein and keeps the most common genes and DNA. The sample table records more than 85,000 distinct CDR3 sequences; 9.4% of these occur just once. The leading ten clones occupy under 1.1% of the sample.

This specimen was PBMCs, taken before treatment. The receptor set was obtained from a male donor with prostate cancer.

This chain links TRBV4-2 with TRBJ2-3, with a tentative D call TRBD1 (6 bases). The CDR3 runs to 15 residues. The germline V and J ends were trimmed by 5 bases and 0 bases, with 12 bases remaining between them. The germline gives CDR1 LGHNA, CDR2 YNFKEQ. The CDR3 coding sequence is TGTGCCAGCAGCGGCCGACAGGTTAGCACAGATACGCAGTATTTT. Its protein product is CASSGRQVSTDTQYF.

This clonotype was seen many times. The genes are TRBV7-2 and TRBJ2-5; TRBD2 matches 8 bases. The CDR3 runs 15 residues. The germline CDR1 and CDR2 sequences are SGHTA and FQGNSA. V dropped 2 bases and J dropped 5; count of bases not matched to a gene: 7. The CDR3 here is CASSLLGLAGETQYF. The CDR3 DNA reads as TGTGCCAGCAGCTTACTAGGACTAGCCGGGGAGACCCAGTACTTC.

This clonotype was recorded many times. The chain has TRBV7-8 and TRBJ2-2, with 7 bases matching TRBD2. The CDR3 is 16 residues long. Per the germline V gene, CDR1 is SGHVS and CDR2 is FQNEAQ. Trimming took 0 bases from V and 3 from J; bases not matched to a gene: 4. The CDR3 nucleotides are TGTGCCAGCAGCTTAGCGGGAGGGCCGGACACCGGGGAGCTGTTTTTT. Amino acid sequence: CASSLAGGPDTGELFF.

In this sample, this clonotype turned up many times. This rearrangement joins TRBV20-1 to TRBJ1-5; 8 bases are shared with TRBD1. Germline values: CDR1 DFQATT, CDR2 SNEGSKA (reference sequence). V gave up 0 bases and J gave up 7 bases; unmatched junction bases: 5. The CDR3 runs 14 residues. The CDR3 DNA sequence: TGCAGTGCTAGAGATTTACAGGGGGTACAGCCCCAGCATTTT. Its translation: CSARDLQGVQPQHF.

This clonotype was seen many times. The rearrangement uses TRBV6-6 and TRBJ2-5; possibly TRBD1 for D (6 bases). V was shortened by 9 bases and J by 2 bases, with 10 bases between the two germline ends. The V gene's germline CDR1 is MNHNY and CDR2 SVGAGI (reference sequence). This CDR3 spans 12 amino acids. CDR3 sequence reads: CASIDRQETQYF. For the CDR3, the DNA is TGTGCCAGTATCGACAGGCAAGAGACCCAGTACTTC.

The table lists this clonotype with many counts. The CDR3, as DNA: TGTGCCATCAGTGAAAGGTCGGAGACCCAGTACTTC. Residues: CAISERSETQYF. V gene TRBV10-3 combines with J gene TRBJ2-5; no definite D call. The CDR3 is 12 amino acids. Looked up from germline, CDR1 is ENHRY and CDR2 is SYGVKD. V was clipped by 3 bases and J by 5 bases, with 7 bases between them.

Ten or more counts support this clonotype. The chain carries TRBV21-1 and TRBJ2-7; TRBD1, the table's D call, was not compared with the DNA. TRBV21-1 is a pseudogene. The CDR3 has 14 residues. CDR3 nucleotide sequence: TGTGCCAGCAGCACCAGACAGGGGCAACACGAGCAGTACTTC. Amino acids: CASSTRQGQHEQYF.

This clonotype was picked up many times. The rearrangement joins TRBV4-3 to TRBJ1-2, with a possible D match to TRBD1 (6 bases). Germline V gene data show CDR1 as LGHNA and CDR2 as YSLEER. The CDR3 contains 16 residues. V was clipped by 3 bases and J by 2 bases, with 16 bases between them. The CDR3 DNA is TGCGCCAGCAGCCATGACCCCCGAAGGGGGAACTATGGCTACACCTTC. Translating gives CASSHDPRRGNYGYTF.

About this clonotype: A read error is likely here: a far larger clone is one base away. This chain connects TRBV6-2 or TRBV6-3 to TRBJ2-2, with 11 positions matching TRBD2. The trim removed 10 bases at V and 2 bases at J, leaving 21 bases unmatched. The germline V gene encodes CDR1 MNHEY and CDR2 SVGEGT. This CDR3 has 20 amino acids. The DNA for the CDR3 is TGTGCCATCAGGACGGATACTAGCGGGAGAGCCCCCCAAAACACCGGGGAGCTGTTTTTT. Its protein is CAIRTDTSGRAPQNTGELFF.

This clonotype was detected only a few times. This chain uses TRBV28 with TRBJ1-6; D gene unclear. Per germline, CDR1 MDHEN and CDR2 SYDVKM. V was clipped by 7 bases and J by 6 bases, with 7 bases between them. The CDR3 sequence is 12 residues long. CDR3 amino acids: CASIGFNSPLHF. CDR3 DNA: TGTGCCAGCATAGGGTTTAATTCACCCCTCCACTTT.

At least ten counts were recorded for this clonotype. One junction end does not reproduce the germline sequence, and a read error may be involved. The chain employs TRBV12-3 or TRBV12-4 and TRBJ2-1; a possible D gene is TRBD2 (6 bases). The CDR3 contains 11 residues. CDR3 sequence: CASQEGGGTTF. The DNA for the CDR3 is TGTGCCAGCCAGGAGGGAGGAGGGACCACTTTC.

About this clonotype itself: Only one base separates this from a far larger clonotype, so it likely reflects a read error. The chain is built from TRBV5-4 and TRBJ2-1; 8 bases line up with TRBD2. Per the germline V gene, CDR1 is SGHNT and CDR2 is YYREEE (reference sequence). This CDR3 contains 15 residues. The J segment lost 10 bases and the V segment lost 4 bases, leaving 13 bases of the junction unmatched. In nucleotides, the CDR3 is TGTGCCAGCAGCCCGGGCGGGAGGAGCTCCTACGAGCAGTTCTTC. Protein: CASSPGGRSSYEQFF.

This sequence joins TRBV5-1 and TRBJ2-5; TRBD2 is a possible D gene (5 bases). The V and J ends lost 2 bases and 5 bases respectively, with 10 bases between them. CDR1 and CDR2 (germline): SGHRS, YFSETQ. There are 13 residues in the CDR3. CDR3 region: CASSLSGPETQYF. CDR3 DNA sequence: TGCGCCAGCAGCTTAAGCGGTCCGGAGACCCAGTACTTC.

The table lists this clonotype with many counts. The gene calls are TRBV20-1 and TRBJ2-5; D uncertain. CDR1 is DFQATT and CDR2 is SNEGSKA in the germline V gene (reference sequence). This CDR3 is 13 amino acids long. V was pared by 3 bases and J by 2 bases, with 10 bases between. CDR3 in DNA: TGCAGTGCTAGTCGTGTGGAACAAGAGACCCAGTACTTC. Encoded protein: CSASRVEQETQYF.

At least ten counts were recorded for this clonotype. This chain links TRBV28 with TRBJ2-1; TRBD2 aligns across 10 bases. V shed 6 bases and J 6 bases; nucleotides not matched to a gene: 14. CDR1 and CDR2 (germline): MDHEN, SYDVKM. The CDR3 has 17 amino acids. The CDR3 loop is CASSSIIGTSVSNEQFF. Here the CDR3 DNA reads TGTGCCAGCAGCTCGATCATCGGGACTAGCGTTTCCAATGAGCAGTTCTTC.

This clonotype was detected only a few times. This sequence joins TRBV10-3 and TRBJ2-7; 10 bases agree with TRBD2. The CDR3 is 15 residues long. V trimming: 4 bases; J trimming: 1 base; junction bases outside the gene matches: 4. Germline assignment: CDR1 ENHRY and CDR2 SYGVKD. Written as DNA, the CDR3 is TGTGCCATCAGTGTCACTAGCGGGGTTTCCTACGAGCAGTACTTC. Translation gives CAISVTSGVSYEQYF.

This clonotype was found many times. The chain joins TRBV18 to TRBJ2-1; 8 positions match TRBD2. In germline, CDR1 is KGHSH, CDR2 LQKENI. Unmatched junction bases numbered 7, after V lost 6 bases and J lost 0 bases. CDR3 length: 16 amino acids. The CDR3 is CASSPPLAGSYNEQFF. The CDR3 bases are TGTGCCAGCTCGCCCCCTCTAGCGGGCTCCTACAATGAGCAGTTCTTC.

Concerning this clonotype: Germline and junction disagree at one end, which may indicate a read error. V and J are TRBV18 and TRBJ2-1, with D unresolved. CDR3 length equals 13 residues. Per germline, CDR1 KGHSH and CDR2 LQKENI. Written as DNA, the CDR3 is TGTGCCAGCTTCCGCGGACCCCGCGATGAGGAGTTCTTC. Protein: CASFRGPRDEEFF.

The table lists this clonotype with many counts. The chain employs TRBV20-1 and TRBJ2-3, with a weak D call TRBD2 (7 bases). The V end lost 5 bases, the J end lost 4 bases, and 16 bases lay between the germline ends. The CDR3 is 14 residues long. The germline V gene has CDR1 DFQATT and CDR2 SNEGSKA (reference sequence). This chain's CDR3 is CSAGGGPIADTQYF. The CDR3, as DNA: TGCAGTGCTGGGGGGGGGCCGATCGCAGATACGCAGTATTTT.

This clonotype showed up many times. This chain joins TRBV28 and TRBJ2-5, with 8 bases aligning to TRBD2. The ends lost 1 base at V and 9 bases at J; junction bases unmatched: 10. Germline CDR1 and CDR2: MDHEN and SYDVKM. This CDR3 has 15 residues. Here the CDR3 reads CASSLSSGGAMAQYF. The CDR3 nucleotides read TGTGCCAGCAGTTTATCCAGCGGGGGTGCTATGGCCCAGTACTTC.

This clonotype was detected ten times or more. The chain joins TRBV6-6 to TRBJ2-7; a weak D match, TRBD1 (5 bases). Germline V gene lookup returns CDR1 MNHNY and CDR2 SVGAGI (reference sequence). The CDR3 is 14 residues long. The ends were cut back, 7 bases at V and 6 bases at J, with 19 bases in the middle. The CDR3 spells CASIIGDTASEQYF. CDR3 in DNA: TGTGCCAGCATTATAGGGGATACAGCTAGCGAGCAGTACTTC.

Ten or more counts support this clonotype. The V call is TRBV6-2 or TRBV6-3, the J call TRBJ1-2; D unresolved. The length of the CDR3 is 15 residues. Germline V gene lookup returns CDR1 MNHEY and CDR2 SVGEGT. Trimming took 2 bases from V and 4 from J, leaving 14 bases between them. CDR3 protein: CASSYGQEISYGYTF. The CDR3 region has the DNA TGTGCCAGCAGTTACGGGCAGGAGATAAGCTATGGCTACACCTTC.

This clonotype was detected many times. V is TRBV6-2 or TRBV6-3 and J is TRBJ2-6, with a tentative D call TRBD2 (5 bases). The V end lost 7 bases, the J end lost 0 bases, and 13 bases lay between the germline ends. This CDR3 has 16 residues. Germline assignment: CDR1 MNHEY and CDR2 SVGEGT. The CDR3 DNA follows: TGTGCCAGCACCATCCCCCGGGGCTCTGGGGCCAACGTCCTGACTTTC. It specifies CASTIPRGSGANVLTF.

The V and J genes are TRBV25-1 and TRBJ1-6, with unresolved D. The CDR3 loop spans 13 amino acids. Germline CDR1 is MGHDK and CDR2 is SYGVNS. Trimming left V 3 bases short and J 3 bases short, with 3 bases between. CDR3 DNA: TGTGCCAGCAGTGATCTCTATAATTCACCCCTCCACTTT. Translated, it gives CASSDLYNSPLHF.

The CDR3 is CSVSRDNQPQHF. DNA of the CDR3: TGCAGCGTTTCAAGGGACAATCAGCCCCAGCATTTT. This chain links TRBV29-1 with TRBJ1-5; the D is unclear. This CDR3 spans 12 amino acids. The ends were cut back, 5 bases at V and 3 bases at J, with 8 bases in the middle. CDR1 is SQVTM and CDR2 is ANQGSEA in the germline V gene.

The sample holds many counts of this clonotype. The chain couples TRBV12-3 or TRBV12-4 to TRBJ1-1; unclear D gene. V lost 6 bases to trimming and J lost 5 bases, with 19 bases between them. The CDR3 runs to 15 residues. In DNA form, the CDR3 reads TGTGCCAGCAGCGCCTCCCCGACCTTGGGAACTGAAGCTTTCTTT. Translated, it gives CASSASPTLGTEAFF.